The next 13 T cell receptor beta chains were all read from a single sample in a study of cytomegalovirus exposure and HLA in healthy donors. The PCR contained 60 Vbeta and 13 Jbeta primers. Generated by immunoSEQ multiplex PCR, the TCRdb table keeps only in-frame clones and is missing some. The data show 120,000 to 150,000 clones, around 66% seen once. Sequenced material: PBMCs. The receptors stem from a woman in her fifties or sixties in good health and CMV-seronegative.

The gene calls are TRBV6-6 and TRBJ1-5; D is unclear. The CDR3 length is 15 residues. Germline V CDR1 and CDR2: MNHNY, SVGAGI (reference sequence). Between the trimmed V and J ends, which lost 2 bases and 0 bases, there was a span of 8 bases. The CDR3 reads CASSYGQYSNQPQHF. The CDR3 DNA reads as TGTGCCAGCAGTTACGGGCAGTATAGCAATCAGCCCCAGCATTTT.

This clone was detected once. The V and J genes are TRBV29-1 and TRBJ1-2; 8 bases fit TRBD1. J gave up 3 bases and V 6 bases, and 12 bases lay outside the gene matches. The CDR3 is made up of 15 amino acids. Germline values: CDR1 SQVTM, CDR2 ANQGSEA. Here the CDR3 DNA reads TGCAGCGTCCCATGGTACAGGGGGGATGACTATGGCTACACCTTC. This codes for CSVPWYRGDDYGYTF.

In this sample, this clone turned up a few times. The chain joins TRBV10-3 to TRBJ2-6, with D perhaps matching TRBD2 (6 bases). The V gene's germline CDR1 is ENHRY and CDR2 SYGVKD. Trimming stripped 2 bases from V and 0 bases from J, with 14 bases between. This CDR3 has 18 residues. As DNA, the CDR3 is TGTGCCATCAGTGAGATGGGGGACTTCGGCTCTGGGGCCAACGTCCTGACTTTC. Protein: CAISEMGDFGSGANVLTF.

Regarding this clone: The junction differs from germline at one of its ends, possibly a read error. The chain couples TRBV2 to TRBJ1-3; D not certain. This CDR3 region has 12 residues. Per germline, CDR1 SNHLY and CDR2 FYNNEI. The CDR3 protein is CASSEAGRPYDF. CDR3 nucleotides: TGTGCCAGCAGTGAAGCGGGCAGGCCCTACGATTTT.

In regard to this clone: No conserved phenylalanine or tryptophan is present at the end of the CDR3, so a read error is the likely explanation. J is TRBJ2-3 and V is TRBV7-2, with TRBD2 matching 11 bases. Germline V CDR1 and CDR2: SGHTA, FQGNSA. The V segment lost 5 bases and the J segment 4 bases; nucleotides outside the gene matches: 5. The CDR3 consists of 15 residues. CDR3 sequence reads: CASSALAGASDTQYL. The CDR3 DNA sequence: TGTGCCAGCAGCGCACTAGCGGGGGCGTCAGATACGCAGTATCTT.

The V gene is TRBV7-2, the J gene TRBJ2-3, with D possibly being TRBD1 (6 bases). This CDR3 region has 12 residues. Germline V CDR1 and CDR2: SGHTA, FQGNSA. V lost 5 bases and J lost 5, with 8 bases in between. In DNA form, the CDR3 reads TGTGCCAGCAGCGGGGGCGGAGATACGCAGTATTTT. It specifies CASSGGGDTQYF.

The J gene is TRBJ2-3, the V gene TRBV5-4; 10 nucleotides line up with TRBD1. Germline trimming cut 4 bases from V and 4 bases from J; bases unmatched to any gene: 6. The CDR3 is 15 amino acids. Looked up from germline, CDR1 is SGHNT and CDR2 is YYREEE (reference sequence). As DNA, the CDR3 is TGTGCCAGCAGCCGGGACAGGGGCGCGGCAGATACGCAGTATTTT. Protein sequence: CASSRDRGAADTQYF.

The chain joins TRBV7-3 to TRBJ2-3, with D unclear. The germline V gene has CDR1 SGHTA and CDR2 FQGTGA. V lost 6 bases, J lost 6 bases, and 19 bases lay in between. The CDR3 has 15 amino acids. The CDR3 loop is CASSLGGGSRDTQYF. For the CDR3, the DNA is TGTGCCAGCAGTCTCGGCGGCGGATCCCGGGATACGCAGTATTTT.

The V call is TRBV28, the J call TRBJ2-1; TRBD1 is a possible D gene (5 bases). V was clipped by 5 bases and J by 0 bases, with 14 bases between them. The CDR3 loop spans 16 amino acids. CDR1 MDHEN and CDR2 SYDVKM come from the germline V gene. The CDR3 DNA sequence: TGTGCCAGCAGTCCGCCCGGACACAGCTCCTACAATGAGCAGTTCTTC. Translating it yields CASSPPGHSSYNEQFF. The full variable domain, completed using reference TRBV28 and TRBJ2-1, is DVKVTQSSRYLVKRTGEKVFLECVQDMDHENMFWYRQDPGLGLRLIYFSYDVKMKEKGDIPEGYSVSREKKERFSLILESASTNQTSMYLCASSPPGHSSYNEQFFGPGTRLTVL.

The rearrangement uses TRBV19 and TRBJ1-4, with a tentative D call TRBD1 (6 bases). This CDR3 contains 16 residues. Trimming took 7 bases from V and 3 from J, leaving 18 bases between them. Germline lookup yields CDR1 LNHDA and CDR2 SQIVND (reference sequence). The CDR3 sequence is CASMGGQASANEKLFF. The CDR3 bases are TGTGCCAGTATGGGGGGGCAGGCTTCGGCTAATGAAAAACTGTTTTTT.

Comment on this clone: Other DNA sequences in this specimen translate into the identical CDR3. This sequence joins TRBV5-6 and TRBJ2-7; a possible D gene is TRBD2 (6 bases). V was cut by 4 bases and J by 3 bases, with 17 bases left in between. Germline assignment: CDR1 SGHDT and CDR2 YYEEEE. This CDR3 has 15 residues. The chain's CDR3 is CASSGRGINLYEQYF. In DNA form, the CDR3 reads TGTGCCAGCAGCGGCCGGGGGATAAACCTCTACGAGCAGTACTTC.

This clone was seen a single time. The CDR3 region has the DNA TGTGCCAGTAGTATAGTCGGCGGACAGGTGACCTACGAGCAGTACTTC. It is translated as CASSIVGGQVTYEQYF. The chain employs TRBV19 and TRBJ2-7; 7 positions match TRBD1. This CDR3 spans 16 amino acids. Looked up from germline, CDR1 is LNHDA and CDR2 is SQIVND (reference sequence). J gave up 2 bases and V 1 base, and 8 bases lay outside the gene matches.

V gene TRBV6-5 combines with J gene TRBJ1-2, with 8 bases that match TRBD1. J gave up 6 bases and V 7 bases, and 10 bases lay outside the gene matches. CDR3 size: 14 residues. Germline V gene data show CDR1 as MNHEY and CDR2 as SVGAGI. CDR3 in amino acids: CASKVRGRSDGYTF. CDR3 DNA: TGTGCCAGCAAGGTCAGGGGGCGCTCAGATGGCTACACCTTC.